This T cell receptor beta chain was captured by sequencing in a study of regulatory T cells in long-lasting Graves disease. The TCR beta library used iRepertoire HTBI primers with Arm-PCR amplification of CDR3. TCRdb analysed the multiplex PCR reads with MiXCR anew, one entry per CDR3 protein. The sample lists more than 450,000 distinct CDR3 sequences, 15% to 20% seen once, with 10% to 15% in the top ten. At least ten counts were recorded for this clonotype. Time point denoted: newly diagnosed GD, antithyroid drugs for less than 3 months. The TCR library was made from RNA extracted from PBMCs. The V gene end was trimmed by 5 bases and the J gene end by 1 base; junction bases not matched to a gene: 7. Germline-derived CDR1 and CDR2 are ENHRY and SYGVKD. The CDR3 totals 16 residues. This sample also belongs to another study, concerning T cells in Graves' hyperthyroidism and ophthalmopathy. That work states: Used for diagnoses were clinical symptoms, serum thyroxine and TRAb, thyroid ultrasound and orbital computed tomography. Using 13 V-J features, a model discriminated ophthalmopathy from stable hyperthyroidism.

This clonotype was obtained from a man between 35 and 55 years old with Graves disease. Specimen: peripheral blood mononuclear cells (PBMCs), collected at new diagnosis, from a patient treated with antithyroid drugs. The chain combines TRBV10-3 with TRBJ2-1; 8 nucleotides line up with TRBD2. CDR3 amino acids: CAISPTSGGSYNEQFF. The DNA for the CDR3 is TGTGCCATCAGTCCCACTAGCGGAGGGTCCTACAATGAGCAGTTCTTC.